This entry lists 16 T cell receptor beta chains sequenced from one sample in a study of CD8 T cells in Susac syndrome. Random hexamers primed reverse transcription of about 0.5 to 1 ug RNA. TCRdb recomputed calls from the immunoSEQ multiplex PCR reads with MiXCR, one row per CDR3 protein. Of 84,000 or so distinct CDR3 sequences in the sample, 95% to 97% were seen once. Sequenced material: CD8+ T cells from PBMCs. These receptors were obtained from a human donor with Susac syndrome.

The rearrangement joins TRBV2 to TRBJ2-5; 8 bases are shared with TRBD1. The CDR3 covers 15 residues. The trim removed 4 bases at V and 5 bases at J, leaving 9 bases unmatched. From germline, CDR1 is SNHLY and CDR2 FYNNEI. The CDR3 sequence: CASSAGGGGAETQYF. For the CDR3, the DNA is TGTGCCAGCAGTGCAGGGGGCGGCGGCGCGGAGACCCAGTACTTC.

The chain recombines TRBV5-6 with TRBJ2-2, with unresolved D. The V and J ends lost 7 bases and 1 base respectively, with 8 bases between them. Germline V gives CDR1 SGHDT, CDR2 YYEEEE. The CDR3 contains 13 residues. The CDR3 protein is CASLEGNTGELFF. The CDR3 DNA sequence: TGTGCCAGCCTAGAAGGGAACACCGGGGAGCTGTTTTTT.

The chain uses TRBV12-5 and TRBJ2-1; maybe TRBD2 (5 bases). Trimming took off 6 bases at V and 2 bases at J, with 8 bases between the two ends. Germline values: CDR1 LGHNT, CDR2 FRNRAP. This CDR3 spans 13 amino acids. CDR3 amino acids: CASGLGAYNEQFF. CDR3 bases: TGTGCTAGTGGCCTCGGGGCCTACAATGAGCAGTTCTTC.

Written as DNA, the CDR3 is TGCAGTGCTAGTGGCAGGGGGGAAGAGACCCAGTACTTC. This translates into CSASGRGEETQYF. V is TRBV20-1 and J is TRBJ2-5, with a possible D match to TRBD1 (7 bases). V was cut by 3 bases and J by 3 bases, with 11 bases left in between. Germline V gives CDR1 DFQATT, CDR2 SNEGSKA (reference sequence). The CDR3 is made up of 13 amino acids.

The chain has TRBV20-1 and TRBJ1-1; TRBD1 is a possible D gene (5 bases). The CDR3 length is 11 residues. Between the trimmed V and J ends, which lost 6 bases and 5 bases, there was a span of 10 bases. Germline loops: CDR1 DFQATT, CDR2 SNEGSKA (reference sequence). Here the CDR3 DNA reads TGCAGTGCACCAGGGCGGACTGAAGCTTTCTTT. Its translation is CSAPGRTEAFF.

V usage is TRBV25-1 and J usage is TRBJ2-3, with D perhaps TRBD1 (6 bases). CDR1 and CDR2 (germline): MGHDK, SYGVNS. The CDR3 has 17 amino acids. Trimming removed 5 bases at V and 2 bases at J, with 20 bases between. CDR3 residues: CASSSRWTAFLTDTQYF. The CDR3 DNA reads as TGTGCCAGCAGTTCCCGATGGACAGCTTTCCTCACAGATACGCAGTATTTT.

V is TRBV4-1 and J is TRBJ2-1; 9 nucleotides line up with TRBD2. Germline V gene lookup returns CDR1 MGHRA and CDR2 YSYEKL. The trim removed 0 bases at V and 9 bases at J, leaving 12 bases unmatched. This CDR3 is 17 amino acids long. The CDR3 coding sequence is TGCGCCAGCAGCCAAGAGAAGCTAGCGGGAATTCTAGGTGAGCAGTTCTTC. It encodes CASSQEKLAGILGEQFF.

The rearrangement links TRBV4-1 to TRBJ2-5, with 7 bases identical to TRBD2. V dropped 1 base and J dropped 4; count of bases not matched to a gene: 9. The CDR3 is made up of 16 amino acids. The germline V gene has CDR1 MGHRA and CDR2 YSYEKL. As DNA, the CDR3 is TGCGCCAGCAGCCAAGTCCCGGGACTATCAGGAGAGACCCAGTACTTC. As protein: CASSQVPGLSGETQYF.

This clonotype has only one observation. J is TRBJ2-2 and V is TRBV29-1; D gene unclear. Trimming shortened V by 1 base and J by 0 bases, and 9 bases separated the two germline ends. This CDR3 is built from 15 residues. Germline V gives CDR1 SQVTM, CDR2 ANQGSEA. The CDR3 DNA reads as TGCAGCGTTGAAGTTAGATCTGCGAACACCGGGGAGCTGTTTTTT. Protein: CSVEVRSANTGELFF.

This sequence joins TRBV7-8 and TRBJ2-1; D unclear. This CDR3 spans 12 amino acids. The germline V and J ends were trimmed by 3 bases and 6 bases, with 6 bases remaining between them. Per germline, CDR1 SGHVS and CDR2 FQNEAQ. The CDR3 is CASSFSGNEQFF. DNA of the CDR3: TGTGCCAGCAGCTTCTCAGGCAATGAGCAGTTCTTC.

V gene TRBV7-2 combines with J gene TRBJ2-7, with TRBD1 identical over 7 bases. This CDR3 is 15 amino acids long. Germline trimming cut 2 bases from V and 0 bases from J; bases unmatched to any gene: 4. Germline lookup yields CDR1 SGHTA and CDR2 FQGNSA. The CDR3, as DNA: TGTGCCAGCAGCTTACAACGGGACAGCTCCTACGAGCAGTACTTC. It translates to CASSLQRDSSYEQYF.

The chain recombines TRBV29-1 with TRBJ2-1; no clear D. Germline lookup yields CDR1 SQVTM and CDR2 ANQGSEA. CDR3 size: 13 residues. V was clipped by 1 base and J by 3 bases, with 7 bases between them. The CDR3 DNA follows: TGCAGCGTTGAAGGGCAGCGCTACAATGAGCAGTTCTTC. Protein sequence: CSVEGQRYNEQFF.

This clonotype has more than one count but fewer than ten. The V and J genes are TRBV5-6 and TRBJ2-7, with TRBD1 identical over 8 bases. Germline assignment: CDR1 SGHDT and CDR2 YYEEEE. J gave up 2 bases and V 6 bases, and 4 bases lay outside the gene matches. This CDR3 has 13 residues. The CDR3 nucleotides are TGTGCCAGCACCGACAGGGGAACCTACGAGCAGTACTTC. Translated, it gives CASTDRGTYEQYF.

This rearrangement joins TRBV28 to TRBJ2-7; 10 nucleotides align to TRBD2. J gave up 3 bases and V 4 bases, and 3 bases lay outside the gene matches. The CDR3 length is 14 residues. Germline lookup yields CDR1 MDHEN and CDR2 SYDVKM. CDR3 in DNA: TGTGCCAGCAGTTACCGGACTAGCGGCTACGAGCAGTACTTC. It codes for CASSYRTSGYEQYF.

This chain links TRBV10-3 with TRBJ2-5; 9 bases line up with TRBD2. Germline-derived CDR1 and CDR2 are ENHRY and SYGVKD. With 10 bases clipped from V and 5 bases from J, the junction kept 11 bases outside the gene matches. The CDR3 is 14 residues long. The DNA of the CDR3 is TGTGCCACCTCCGGGACTAGCCGAGAGGAGACCCAGTACTTC. Residues: CATSGTSREETQYF.

The chain has TRBV20-1 and TRBJ2-7; D gene ambiguous. V gave up 3 bases and J gave up 2 bases, with 8 bases separating them. CDR1 DFQATT and CDR2 SNEGSKA come from the germline V gene (reference sequence). CDR3 length: 12 amino acids. CDR3 sequence reads: CSASPKTYEQYV. The DNA for the CDR3 is TGCAGTGCTAGCCCCAAGACCTACGAGCAGTACGTC.